The 3 T cell receptor beta chains below were found in one sample sequenced in a study of shared clonotypes between healthy human individuals. Some clones are missing from TCRdb's copy, which holds only in-frame ones; the method was immunoSEQ multiplex PCR. In the table there are about 2 million clones, 95% of which are singletons. The material sequenced was naive CD4+ T cells sorted from blood. Subset in this sample: CD45RA+ positively selected. The receptor source for this set is a man aged 18-30 years in good health.

This rearrangement joins TRBV5-1 to TRBJ1-2; perhaps TRBD1 as D (5 bases). With 4 bases removed from V and 4 bases from J, the gap between germline ends came to 17 bases. Germline V gives CDR1 SGHRS, CDR2 YFSETQ. This CDR3 spans 15 amino acids. CDR3 in DNA: TGCGCCAGCAGCGGTCGGCCTGGACAACTCTATGGCTACACCTTC. As protein: CASSGRPGQLYGYTF.

The rearrangement joins TRBV18 to TRBJ2-7; D call uncertain. V was trimmed by 2 bases and J by 2 bases, leaving 10 bases between them. Germline loops: CDR1 KGHSH, CDR2 LQKENI. The CDR3 spans 14 residues. The CDR3 spells CASSPNTDTYEQYF. The DNA of the CDR3 is TGTGCCAGCTCACCAAATACAGACACCTACGAGCAGTACTTC.

This clone was counted many times. The sample contains more than one DNA sequence encoding this CDR3. The chain couples TRBV10-1 to TRBJ2-3; D ambiguous. This CDR3 is 12 amino acids long. The V gene lost 2 bases and the J gene lost 3 bases, with 3 bases spanning the gap. Germline V gene sequence: CDR1 WNHNN, CDR2 SYGVQD (reference sequence). This CDR3 reads CASSEGTDTQYF. The CDR3, as DNA: TGCGCCAGCAGTGAGGGGACAGATACGCAGTATTTT.